One and the same sample provided the 9 T cell receptor beta chains below, sequenced in a study of beta chain features in type 1 diabetes. Every bit of the isolated RNA underwent reverse transcription, so sequencing read expressed TCRB transcripts. Some clones are missing from TCRdb's copy, which holds only in-frame ones; the method was immunoSEQ multiplex PCR. The sample records 680,000 or so clones, roughly 16% being singletons. Sequenced: naive CD4+ T cells from blood. The receptors stem from a man between 18 and 35 years old in good health.

The sample holds a few counts of this clone. The genes are TRBV7-3 and TRBJ2-7; possible D gene TRBD1, 5 bases. This CDR3 comprises 15 residues. The V gene's germline CDR1 is SGHTA and CDR2 FQGTGA. The V end was cut by 2 bases, the J end by 3 bases, with 14 bases between. The CDR3 region has the DNA TGTGCCAGCAGCTTAGAAAGTCGCAGGGTCTACGAGCAGTACTTC. It translates to CASSLESRRVYEQYF.

This clone turned up a few times. This chain uses TRBV7-2 with TRBJ2-7; a possible D gene is TRBD1 (6 bases). With 5 bases removed from V and 0 bases from J, the gap between germline ends came to 14 bases. The CDR3 totals 15 residues. Germline loops: CDR1 SGHTA, CDR2 FQGNSA. The CDR3 is CASSRTTGNSYEQYF. The CDR3 region has the DNA TGTGCCAGCAGCCGAACAACAGGGAACTCCTACGAGCAGTACTTC.

This clone was detected a few times. This chain links TRBV9 with TRBJ2-2; D perhaps matches TRBD1 (5 bases). Germline V CDR1 and CDR2: SGDLS, YYNGEE. Trimming left V 0 bases short and J 4 bases short, with 10 bases between. The CDR3 loop spans 15 amino acids. The CDR3 loop is CASSVGQGSTGELFF. The CDR3 DNA is TGTGCCAGCAGCGTAGGGCAGGGTAGCACCGGGGAGCTGTTTTTT.

The chain carries TRBV27 and TRBJ2-7; 11 positions match TRBD1. The V gene end was trimmed by 4 bases and the J gene end by 0 bases; junction bases not matched to a gene: 2. Per the germline V gene, CDR1 is MNHEY and CDR2 is SMNVEV (reference sequence). The CDR3 is 15 amino acids. CDR3 sequence: CASSSGTGGSYEQYF. Here the CDR3 DNA reads TGTGCCAGCAGTTCCGGGACAGGGGGCTCCTACGAGCAGTACTTC.

This clone came up a few times. This chain uses TRBV29-1 with TRBJ2-3; D is possibly TRBD1 (5 bases). Germline V gene sequence: CDR1 SQVTM, CDR2 ANQGSEA. This CDR3 has 13 amino acids. V lost 5 bases, J lost 3 bases, and 12 bases lay in between. Written as DNA, the CDR3 is TGCAGCGTTAAGGGGAAGTTGACAGATACGCAGTATTTT. This sequence encodes CSVKGKLTDTQYF.

The rearrangement joins TRBV21-1 to TRBJ2-7; TRBD1 is taken as the D call from the table, unchecked against the DNA. TRBV21-1 is described as a pseudogene. The CDR3 is 12 amino acids. CDR3 region: CASRGQGYEQYF. Written as DNA, the CDR3 is TGTGCCAGCAGGGGACAGGGGTACGAGCAGTACTTC.

This clone was counted a few times. This chain's CDR3 is CASSTGQGASYEQYF. CDR3 sequence (DNA): TGTGCCAGCAGCACAGGACAGGGGGCAAGCTACGAGCAGTACTTC. The V gene is TRBV7-2, the J gene TRBJ2-7, with TRBD1 matching 11 bases. This CDR3 spans 15 amino acids. V dropped 5 bases and J dropped 3; count of bases not matched to a gene: 6. The germline gives CDR1 SGHTA, CDR2 FQGNSA.

The V and J genes are TRBV7-6 and TRBJ2-7, with D possibly matching TRBD1 (6 bases). V was shortened by 5 bases and J by 2 bases, with 10 bases between the two germline ends. The germline gives CDR1 SGHVS, CDR2 FNYEAQ. The CDR3 loop spans 13 amino acids. This CDR3 is CASSPGQTYEQYF. The CDR3 DNA reads TGTGCCAGCAGCCCCGGACAGACCTACGAGCAGTACTTC.

A few counts support this clone. The rearrangement uses TRBV5-6 and TRBJ2-7; 11 bases align to TRBD1. V shed 3 bases, J shed 2 bases, and the junction held 1 base outside the gene matches. In germline, CDR1 is SGHDT, CDR2 YYEEEE. The CDR3 extends over 14 amino acids. This CDR3 reads CASSWGQGAYEQYF. The CDR3 coding sequence is TGTGCCAGCAGCTGGGGACAGGGGGCCTACGAGCAGTACTTC.